Presented here are 20 T cell receptor beta chains from one specimen sequenced in a study of shared clonotypes between healthy human individuals (dated by TCRdb to 2020 to 2022). The library was produced with the immunoSEQ multiplex PCR assay. Held by TCRdb, this immuneACCESS table contains in-frame sequences only and omits some clones. Under half of the omission traces to an unresolved V gene where checked; the cause of the rest is unknown. The sample includes about 2,500,000 clones, with around 90% observed a single time. The top ten clonotypes cover roughly 0.15% of the sample. Sequencing input: naive CD4+ T cells sorted from blood. The cell subset or site label, read with the paper, signifies: CD45RA+ positively selected. The receptors shown here come from a man younger than 35 in good health.

The chain uses TRBV5-8 and TRBJ2-1; 13 bases agree with TRBD2. Germline V gene lookup returns CDR1 SGHTS and CDR2 YDEGEE. The V segment lost 3 bases and the J segment 7 bases; nucleotides outside the gene matches: 19. The CDR3 is made up of 20 amino acids. CDR3 sequence: CASSWDLTSGRSLTMNEQFF. Here the CDR3 DNA reads TGTGCCAGCAGCTGGGACTTGACTAGCGGGAGGAGCCTGACGATGAATGAGCAGTTCTTC.

The V and J genes are TRBV11-2 and TRBJ2-7; D is unclear. Germline-derived CDR1 and CDR2 are SGHAT and FQNNGV. This CDR3 has 13 amino acids. The V gene lost 3 bases and the J gene lost 7 bases, with 13 bases spanning the gap. This CDR3 is CASSFGATGEQYF. CDR3 coding DNA: TGTGCCAGCAGCTTCGGCGCGACTGGGGAGCAGTACTTC.

The chain links TRBV11-2 to TRBJ2-2; D uncertain. Between the trimmed V and J ends, which lost 0 bases and 4 bases, there was a span of 9 bases. The germline V gene encodes CDR1 SGHAT and CDR2 FQNNGV. This CDR3 has 15 residues. The CDR3 protein is CASSLDRQITGELFF. The DNA for the CDR3 is TGTGCCAGCAGCTTAGATCGCCAGATCACCGGGGAGCTGTTTTTT.

The chain combines TRBV11-1 with TRBJ1-6; tentative D call: TRBD1 (5 bases). Trimming left V 4 bases short and J 16 bases short, with 17 bases between. Germline V gene lookup returns CDR1 SGHAT and CDR2 FQDESV (reference sequence). The CDR3 spans 13 residues. The CDR3 reads CASSSGRQTSLHF. The CDR3 DNA follows: TGTGCCAGCAGCTCAGGTAGACAGACGTCACTCCACTTT.

This clone was seen just once. The chain couples TRBV10-2 to TRBJ2-3; D is undetermined. CDR3 length: 14 amino acids. CDR1 is WSHSY and CDR2 is SAAADI in the germline V gene. V shed 4 bases and J shed 0 bases, with 8 bases lying between them. The CDR3 DNA reads TGCGCCAGCAGTGGGTTCGGCAGCACAGATACGCAGTATTTT. As protein: CASSGFGSTDTQYF.

This sequence joins TRBV18 and TRBJ1-4; maybe TRBD1 (5 bases). This CDR3 comprises 14 residues. Trimming shortened V by 5 bases and J by 8 bases, and 15 bases separated the two germline ends. Germline CDR1 KGHSH, CDR2 LQKENI. CDR3 sequence: CASSDRDGREKLFF. The CDR3 DNA is TGTGCCAGCTCAGATAGGGACGGACGAGAAAAACTGTTTTTT. The full variable domain, rest sourced from reference TRBV18 and TRBJ1-4, is NAGVMQNPRHLVRRRGQEARLRCSPMKGHSHVYWYRQLPEEGLKFMVYLQKENIIDESGMPKERFSAEFPKEGPSILRIQQVVRGDSAAYFCASSDRDGREKLFFGSGTQLSVL.

The rearrangement uses TRBV6-5 and TRBJ1-2; TRBD1 aligns across 7 bases. J was trimmed by 7 bases and V by 0 bases; bases with no gene match: 8. The CDR3 is 15 residues long. CDR1 is MNHEY, CDR2 SVGAGI, per germline. CDR3 region: CASSYSREGGSGYTF. The CDR3 region has the DNA TGTGCCAGCAGTTACTCGAGGGAAGGGGGCTCTGGCTACACCTTC.

As concerns this clone: At the DNA level, this CDR3 is encoded by other sequences in the same sample as well. The chain links TRBV28 to TRBJ1-6; D remains ambiguous. CDR3 length: 13 amino acids. Germline loops: CDR1 MDHEN, CDR2 SYDVKM. The V and J ends lost 2 bases and 6 bases respectively, with 5 bases between them. The CDR3 here is CASSLVGNSPLHF. In DNA form, the CDR3 reads TGTGCCAGCAGTTTAGTGGGTAATTCACCCCTCCACTTT.

The CDR3 region has the DNA TGCGCCAGCAGTGAGTCAAGGGGGGCCGGGGAGCTGTTTTTT. This translates into CASSESRGAGELFF. The V gene is TRBV10-2, the J gene TRBJ2-2; D possibly uses TRBD1 or TRBD2 (6 bases each). This CDR3 comprises 14 residues. Between the trimmed V and J ends, which lost 0 bases and 6 bases, there was a span of 8 bases. CDR1 is WSHSY, CDR2 SAAADI, per germline.

V gene TRBV20-1 combines with J gene TRBJ1-1; D is unresolved. This CDR3 region has 11 residues. From germline, CDR1 is DFQATT and CDR2 SNEGSKA (reference sequence). Trimming stripped 0 bases from V and 8 bases from J, with 7 bases between. The CDR3 nucleotides are TGCAGTGCTAGAGATGACCCCGAAGCTTTCTTT. Translated: CSARDDPEAFF.

Regarding this clone: This CDR3 is also generated by other DNA sequences in the sample. The chain is built from TRBV5-5 and TRBJ1-2, with no clear D. The CDR3 contains 13 residues. CDR1 is SGHKS, CDR2 YYEKEE, per germline (reference sequence). V lost 0 bases to trimming and J lost 1 base, with 4 bases between them. This CDR3 is CASSLGGNYGYTF. As DNA, the CDR3 is TGTGCCAGCAGCTTGGGAGGTAACTATGGCTACACCTTC.

In the case of this clone: Other DNA sequences in the sample encode the same CDR3. This chain joins TRBV4-2 and TRBJ1-1; D may be TRBD1 (5 bases). V dropped 1 base and J dropped 4 bases, with 13 bases sitting between them. The CDR3 spans 15 residues. The V gene's germline CDR1 is LGHNA and CDR2 YNFKEQ. The CDR3 DNA sequence: TGTGCCAGCAGCCAAGGCACCGGGGGAGGCACTGAAGCTTTCTTT. It encodes CASSQGTGGGTEAFF.

The gene calls are TRBV28 and TRBJ2-5, with 11 bases matching TRBD2. Trimming at V came to 4 bases and at J to 6 bases, leaving 19 bases not matched to a gene. Germline V gene sequence: CDR1 MDHEN, CDR2 SYDVKM. The CDR3 has 19 residues. CDR3 sequence: CASSSPAASGGTERKTQYF. In DNA, the CDR3 is TGTGCCAGCAGTTCCCCCGCCGCTAGCGGGGGGACCGAAAGAAAGACCCAGTACTTC.

As concerns this clone: The sample holds other DNA sequences that translate to the same CDR3. The chain recombines TRBV19 with TRBJ1-5; no clear D gene. Germline V gene sequence: CDR1 LNHDA, CDR2 SQIVND (reference sequence). Trimming removed 3 bases at V and 2 bases at J, with 8 bases between. The CDR3 runs to 14 residues. The CDR3 coding sequence is TGTGCCAGTAGTATTACATCCGGCAATCAGCCCCAGCATTTT. As protein: CASSITSGNQPQHF.

A note on this clone: This specimen includes other DNA sequences encoding the same CDR3. V is TRBV6-6 and J is TRBJ1-6; TRBD1 is a possible D gene (6 bases). V lost 6 bases and J lost 3, with 12 bases in between. This CDR3 has 15 residues. The germline CDR1 and CDR2 sequences are MNHNY and SVGAGI (reference sequence). This chain's CDR3 is CASSPGGVYNSPLHF. CDR3 bases: TGTGCCAGCAGCCCCGGGGGCGTCTATAATTCACCCCTCCACTTT.

CDR3 in amino acids: CASSLLGQQDNYGYTF. In DNA form, the CDR3 reads TGTGCCAGCAGCTTACTGGGACAGCAAGATAACTATGGCTACACCTTC. The chain links TRBV13 to TRBJ1-2; 7 bases align to TRBD1. Germline trimming cut 2 bases from V and 1 base from J; bases unmatched to any gene: 7. Germline CDR1 reads PRHDT; CDR2 reads FYEKMQ (reference sequence). This CDR3 is built from 16 residues.

V and J are TRBV18 and TRBJ2-1; D is perhaps TRBD1 or TRBD2 (5 bases each). CDR3 length: 18 residues. Germline CDR1 and CDR2: KGHSH and LQKENI. Deletions cut 2 bases from V and 1 base from J, with 18 bases between. In DNA form, the CDR3 reads TGTGCCAGCTCACCAACTCAATATGGGGGAGTTTCCTACAATGAGCAGTTCTTC. Amino acid sequence: CASSPTQYGGVSYNEQFF. The entire variable domain, with the rest obtained from reference TRBV18 and TRBJ2-1, is as follows: NAGVMQNPRHLVRRRGQEARLRCSPMKGHSHVYWYRQLPEEGLKFMVYLQKENIIDESGMPKERFSAEFPKEGPSILRIQQVVRGDSAAYFCASSPTQYGGVSYNEQFFGPGTRLTVL.

Of note for this clone: The junction departs from germline at one end; a sequencing error may be responsible. The chain combines TRBV7-9 with TRBJ2-2; D gene unclear. Per germline, CDR1 SEHNR and CDR2 FQNEAQ (reference sequence). The CDR3 is 12 residues long. This CDR3 reads CASILIGRELFF. As DNA, the CDR3 is TGTGCCAGCATCTTAATCGGCCGGGAGCTGTTTTTT.

The V gene is TRBV5-4, the J gene TRBJ2-5; 7 bases line up with TRBD2. This CDR3 is built from 15 residues. Germline V CDR1 and CDR2: SGHNT, YYREEE (reference sequence). Trimming took 5 bases from V and 0 from J; bases not matched to a gene: 7. CDR3 coding DNA: TGTGCCAGCAGGCCGGGGGGTCGGAACCAAGAGACCCAGTACTTC. The encoded protein is CASRPGGRNQETQYF.

V and J are TRBV7-9 and TRBJ1-1, with no clear D. The germline V gene encodes CDR1 SEHNR and CDR2 FQNEAQ (reference sequence). This CDR3 has 16 residues. Trimming shortened V by 6 bases and J by 1 base, and 18 bases separated the two germline ends. CDR3 loop: CASSRRAMDTNTEAFF. The CDR3 bases are TGTGCCAGCAGTAGAAGGGCGATGGATACGAACACTGAAGCTTTCTTT.